These T cell receptor beta chains were read from a single sample in a study of T cell repertoires in cytomegalovirus infection. Their recognized antigens are unknown. MiXCR was run by TCRdb on the reads, yielding one entry per CDR3 protein. Here the sample spans some 700,000 distinct CDR3 sequences, about 30% being singletons. Specimen: cultured PBMCs, collected from culture after CMV antigen stimulation. These receptor sequences come from a human donor in good health (CMV status not recorded). Some clones in this sample may be carry-over from other donors' samples. The CDR3 runs from the conserved cysteine through the conserved F or W. The D gene is left open where the match is weak. The size entry is marked missing in some rows and otherwise reads once, few, many or a size class.

V gene	clone size	J gene	D gene	CDR3 protein	CDR3 DNA
TRBV6-1	few	TRBJ1-3	-	CASSAPVPGSGNTIYF	TGTGCCAGCAGTGCACCCGTGCCGGGCTCTGGAAACACCATATATTTT
TRBV7-6	few	TRBJ1-4	-	CASSFGGASEKLFF	TGTGCCAGCAGCTTCGGGGGGGCGTCTGAAAAACTGTTTTTT
TRBV10-3	-	TRBJ1-1	-	CATGRENTEAFF	TGTGCCACCGGACGGGAAAACACTGAAGCTTTCTTT
TRBV20-1	-	TRBJ2-7	TRBD2	CSARDTLAGIYEQYF	TGCAGTGCTAGAGATACCCTAGCGGGAATCTACGAGCAGTACTTC
TRBV27	-	TRBJ2-7	TRBD1	CASSPSHPDRDEQYF	TGTGCCAGCAGTCCATCCCACCCTGACAGGGACGAGCAGTACTTC
TRBV6-5	-	TRBJ2-7	-	CASSRSEASYEQYF	TGTGCCAGCAGTCGCTCGGAGGCCTCCTACGAGCAGTACTTC
TRBV6-2/TRBV6-3	-	TRBJ2-3	TRBD2	CASSYSGTSGGRTDTQYF	TGTGCCAGCAGTTATTCTGGGACTAGCGGGGGACGCACAGATACGCAGTATTTT
TRBV7-6	few	TRBJ1-1	-	CASSLRSGSEAFF	TGTGCCAGCAGCTTAAGAAGTGGAAGTGAAGCTTTCTTT
TRBV7-6	few	TRBJ1-6	-	CASSPGTNSPLHF	TGTGCCAGCAGCCCGGGGACGAATTCACCCCTCCACTTT
TRBV15	-	TRBJ2-7	TRBD1	CATSRDLTGQGVYEQYF	TGTGCCACCAGCAGAGATCTTACGGGACAGGGGGTCTACGAGCAGTACTTC
TRBV2	-	TRBJ2-1	-	CASTNRAVEQFF	TGTGCCAGCACAAACAGGGCCGTCGAGCAGTTCTTC
TRBV6-1	-	TRBJ2-5	-	CASSEKGYQETQYF	TGTGCCAGCAGTGAAAAGGGATATCAAGAGACCCAGTACTTC
TRBV4-3	-	TRBJ2-1	-	CASSQVAVSYNEQFF	TGCGCCAGCAGCCAAGTAGCCGTGTCCTACAATGAGCAGTTCTTC
TRBV10-3	-	TRBJ2-3	-	CAISERGTDTQYF	TGTGCCATCAGTGAGCGGGGCACAGATACGCAGTATTTT
TRBV6-1	-	TRBJ2-7	-	CASSGGQRTYEQYF	TGTGCCAGCAGCGGGGGACAGAGAACCTACGAGCAGTACTTC
TRBV7-2	many	TRBJ2-5	-	CASSSKGQETQYF	TGTGCCAGCAGCTCCAAGGGGCAAGAGACCCAGTACTTC
TRBV24-1	-	TRBJ2-1	TRBD2	CATSFQVGLAGSNEQFF	TGTGCCACCAGTTTTCAAGTCGGGCTAGCGGGGTCCAATGAGCAGTTCTTC
TRBV20-1	-	TRBJ2-3	-	CSAPDSRVRGGTQYF	TGCAGTGCTCCCGACTCGCGCGTCCGAGGGGGTACGCAGTATTTT
TRBV5-4	-	TRBJ2-5	-	CASSHSGEDRETQYF	TGTGCCAGCAGTCACTCCGGGGAGGACCGAGAGACCCAGTACTTC
TRBV18	many	TRBJ2-3	-	CASSPGLSDTQYF	TGTGCCAGCAGCCCAGGACTTTCAGATACGCAGTATTTT
TRBV12-3/TRBV12-4	few	TRBJ2-1	-	CASSLGGTQTNEQFF	TGTGCCAGCAGTTTAGGAGGAACCCAGACAAATGAGCAGTTCTTC
TRBV19	-	TRBJ2-1	TRBD2	CASSIWTSGMIRYNEQFF	TGTGCCAGTAGTATCTGGACTAGCGGGATGATTAGATACAATGAGCAGTTCTTC
TRBV6-6	-	TRBJ2-7	-	CASSYSGTGTYEQYF	TGTGCCAGCAGTTACTCCGGGACTGGAACCTACGAGCAGTACTTC
TRBV6-6	-	TRBJ2-7	TRBD1	CASSTPGQFYEQYF	TGTGCCAGCAGTACCCCGGGACAGTTCTACGAGCAGTACTTC
TRBV19	-	TRBJ1-5	-	CASSMVGGYQPQHF	TGTGCCAGTAGTATGGTAGGCGGATATCAGCCCCAGCATTTT
TRBV11-2	few	TRBJ2-1	-	CASSFPQGQTDGSEQFF	TGTGCCAGCAGCTTCCCCCAAGGCCAGACGGACGGAAGTGAGCAGTTCTTC
TRBV19	few	TRBJ1-5	-	CASSPQGWRNQPQHF	TGTGCCAGTAGCCCTCAGGGCTGGCGCAATCAGCCCCAGCATTTT
TRBV29-1	-	TRBJ2-3	-	CSVEDHRGGDTQYF	TGCAGCGTTGAAGACCACAGGGGAGGAGATACGCAGTATTTT
TRBV3-1	-	TRBJ1-5	-	CASSQQAGFQPQHF	TGTGCCAGCAGCCAACAAGCAGGGTTTCAGCCCCAGCATTTT
TRBV7-8	-	TRBJ1-4	-	CASSLVQDGATNEKLFF	TGTGCCAGCAGCTTAGTCCAGGATGGGGCTACTAATGAAAAACTGTTTTTT
TRBV6-5	many	TRBJ1-6	-	CASSYGSAGRTTSSSYNSPLHF	TGTGCCAGCAGTTACGGCTCCGCGGGTCGGACGACCTCCTCATCCTATAATTCACCCCTCCACTTT
TRBV7-2	many	TRBJ2-1	-	CASSAWGDLAANEQFF	TGTGCCAGCAGCGCGTGGGGGGACCTAGCTGCCAATGAGCAGTTCTTC
TRBV20-1	few	TRBJ2-7	-	CSARDSRGTGEEQYF	TGCAGTGCTAGAGATTCCCGCGGGACGGGGGAAGAGCAGTACTTC
TRBV13	few	TRBJ2-1	TRBD2	CASSLGPAGGYREQFF	TGTGCCAGCAGCTTAGGCCCAGCGGGAGGTTACAGGGAGCAGTTCTTC
TRBV7-6	many	TRBJ2-5	TRBD1	CASSLATGTGHPLETQYF	TGTGCCAGCAGCTTAGCCACCGGGACAGGACATCCCCTTGAGACCCAGTACTTC
TRBV7-2	few	TRBJ2-3	TRBD2	CASSLVFWAGDTDTQYF	TGTGCCAGCAGCTTAGTTTTTTGGGCGGGAGACACAGATACGCAGTATTTT
TRBV19	few	TRBJ2-1	TRBD2	CASSRLAGDLFSYNEQFF	TGTGCCAGTAGCAGGCTAGCGGGGGACCTTTTCTCCTACAATGAGCAGTTCTTC
TRBV6-1	-	TRBJ1-5	-	CASSDLRGYSNQPQHF	TGTGCCAGCAGTGACCTGAGGGGGTATAGCAATCAGCCCCAGCATTTT
TRBV7-2	-	TRBJ2-3	-	CASSPRGGQGTDTQYF	TGTGCCAGCAGCCCTAGGGGGGGACAGGGCACAGATACGCAGTATTTT
TRBV3-1	-	TRBJ1-1	-	CASRAQGAHTEAFF	TGTGCCAGCAGAGCCCAGGGAGCCCACACTGAAGCTTTCTTT
TRBV11-1	-	TRBJ1-5	-	CASSSAARGMDQPQHF	TGTGCCAGCAGCTCTGCGGCCCGAGGGATGGATCAGCCCCAGCATTTT
TRBV6-5	few	TRBJ2-1	-	CASAENLGSYNEQFF	TGTGCCAGCGCTGAAAATCTAGGCTCCTACAATGAGCAGTTCTTC
TRBV7-2	few	TRBJ1-1	-	CASSLVGLSAAFF	TGTGCCAGCAGCTTAGTGGGCCTGAGCGCGGCTTTCTTT
TRBV2	-	TRBJ1-1	-	CATRRSPNTEAFF	TGTGCCACCCGGAGATCCCCGAACACTGAAGCTTTCTTT
TRBV19	few	TRBJ2-7	TRBD2	CASSVGLAGGLFTREQYF	TGTGCCAGTAGTGTTGGACTAGCGGGAGGACTTTTTACACGGGAGCAGTACTTC
TRBV6-2/TRBV6-3	few	TRBJ1-2	-	CASSYRKPGPRIGYGYTF	TGTGCCAGCAGTTACCGAAAACCGGGACCGAGGATTGGGTATGGCTACACCTTC
TRBV7-9	-	TRBJ1-1	-	CASGTNPVNTEAFF	TGTGCCAGCGGAACCAATCCCGTGAACACTGAAGCTTTCTTT
TRBV10-3	once	TRBJ1-1	TRBD1	CAISEDRAVTEAFF	TGTGCCATCAGTGAGGACAGGGCTGTGACTGAAGCTTTCTTT
TRBV7-2	-	TRBJ2-1	-	CASSLTSYRHEQFF	TGTGCCAGCAGCTTAACCTCCTACCGCCATGAGCAGTTCTTC
TRBV19	-	TRBJ2-1	TRBD2	CASSPRPGLGVHEQFF	TGTGCCAGTAGTCCCAGACCGGGACTAGGGGTCCATGAGCAGTTCTTC
TRBV7-9	-	TRBJ1-2	-	CASSLAWTSPKGGYTF	TGTGCCAGCAGCTTAGCTTGGACATCCCCTAAGGGGGGCTACACCTTC
TRBV2	few	TRBJ2-3	TRBD1	CASRGTGGTDTQYF	TGTGCCAGCAGGGGGACAGGTGGGACAGATACGCAGTATTTT
TRBV7-8	many	TRBJ1-3	-	CASSSNLPYSGNTIYF	TGTGCCAGCAGCTCAAACCTGCCGTACTCTGGAAACACCATATATTTT
TRBV7-6	few	TRBJ2-5	-	CASSSTSRTQYF	TGTGCCAGCAGCAGCACCTCAAGGACCCAGTACTTC
TRBV10-3	few	TRBJ2-6	-	CAIRRTPGANVLTF	TGTGCCATCAGACGGACACCTGGGGCCAACGTCCTGACTTTC
TRBV7-9	few	TRBJ2-2	-	CASSLGSVPTGELFF	TGTGCCAGCAGTTTAGGAAGCGTACCTACCGGGGAGCTGTTTTTT
TRBV7-2	-	TRBJ2-3	-	CASSSHRGDTQYF	TGTGCCAGCAGCTCCCACCGGGGGGATACGCAGTATTTT
TRBV28	-	TRBJ2-7	TRBD1	CASSPPTRDSYEQYF	TGTGCCAGCAGTCCACCGACCCGGGACAGCTACGAGCAGTACTTC
TRBV6-5	few	TRBJ2-7	-	CASSYSGSSYEQYF	TGTGCCAGCAGTTACTCGGGCAGCTCCTACGAGCAGTACTTC